These 19 T cell receptor beta chains were all obtained from the same sample, sequenced in a study of identical twins. TCRdb itself ran the 5' RACE reads through MiXCR, one entry per CDR3 protein. The repertoire includes about 890,000 distinct CDR3 sequences, 9% to 15% of them detected once, and 1.5% to 2% sits in the top ten. The sample also formed part of further work on yellow fever vaccine responses in identical twins.

The sample comprised PBMCs. These receptors originate from a woman younger than 35 in good health.

This clonotype was picked up many times. The CDR3 bases are TGTGCCAGCAGTCCCTGGGACAGGGGCTACGAGCAGTACTTC. Its protein product is CASSPWDRGYEQYF. This sequence joins TRBV28 and TRBJ2-7; the match to TRBD1 covers 10 bases. The CDR3 consists of 14 residues. Looked up from germline, CDR1 is MDHEN and CDR2 is SYDVKM. V dropped 5 bases and J dropped 3; count of bases not matched to a gene: 4.

The chain couples TRBV10-3 to TRBJ2-7, with a possible D match to TRBD2 (6 bases). The CDR3 has 14 residues. The V gene's germline CDR1 is ENHRY and CDR2 SYGVKD. The V end was cut by 4 bases, the J end by 4 bases, with 14 bases between. The chain's CDR3 is CAISVGTSGYEQYF. CDR3 coding DNA: TGTGCCATCAGTGTAGGGACTTCCGGATACGAGCAGTACTTC.

V gene TRBV5-1 combines with J gene TRBJ1-1; D is perhaps TRBD1 (5 bases). The V end lost 3 bases, the J end lost 4 bases, and 25 bases lay between the germline ends. Germline V gives CDR1 SGHRS, CDR2 YFSETQ. The CDR3 length is 18 residues. The CDR3, as DNA: TGCGCCAGCAGCTCGAGCCCGGTTTCAGGGACCCAGGGCACTGAAGCTTTCTTT. This translates into CASSSSPVSGTQGTEAFF. The whole variable domain, remainder taken from reference TRBV5-1 and TRBJ1-1, is KAGVTQTPRYLIKTRGQQVTLSCSPISGHRSVSWYQQTPGQGLQFLFEYFSETQRNKGNFPGRFSGRQFSNSRSEMNVSTLELGDSALYLCASSSSPVSGTQGTEAFFGQGTRLTVV.

This clonotype appeared many times. The chain couples TRBV12-3 or TRBV12-4 to TRBJ1-1; 8 nucleotides line up with TRBD1. This CDR3 spans 15 amino acids. V dropped 6 bases and J dropped 4; count of bases not matched to a gene: 10. The CDR3: CASSQTDRGGTEAFF. The CDR3 nucleotides read TGTGCCAGCAGCCAAACCGACAGGGGAGGCACTGAAGCTTTCTTT.

This clonotype was observed a handful of times. CDR3 nucleotide sequence: TGTGCCAGCAGTCACGGGACACTTGCCGGGGAGCTGTTTTTT. Translating gives CASSHGTLAGELFF. The chain carries TRBV2 and TRBJ2-2; weak D call: TRBD1 (6 bases). Trimming took off 5 bases at V and 6 bases at J, with 13 bases between the two ends. Per the germline V gene, CDR1 is SNHLY and CDR2 is FYNNEI. This CDR3 region has 14 residues.

There are many counts of this clonotype. The chain has TRBV5-1 and TRBJ2-7, with TRBD1 matching over 7 bases. Germline V gene lookup returns CDR1 SGHRS and CDR2 YFSETQ. V lost 0 bases and J lost 3; bases outside the gene matches: 9. CDR3 length: 16 amino acids. The CDR3 region has the DNA TGCGCCAGCAGCTTGGCACCCTCGGGACAGAACTACGAGCAGTACTTC. It is translated as CASSLAPSGQNYEQYF.

The chain recombines TRBV28 with TRBJ2-4; no clear D gene. From germline, CDR1 is MDHEN and CDR2 SYDVKM. This CDR3 is 13 amino acids long. With 5 bases removed from V and 1 base from J, the gap between germline ends came to 6 bases. CDR3 sequence reads: CASSNLAKNIQYF. Here the CDR3 DNA reads TGTGCCAGCAGTAATCTCGCCAAAAACATTCAGTACTTC.

This clonotype occurred a few times. This rearrangement joins TRBV10-1 to TRBJ2-7; the match to TRBD1 covers 8 bases. V lost 6 bases, J lost 1 base, and 8 bases stayed unmatched. Germline CDR1 and CDR2: WNHNN and SYGVQD (reference sequence). This CDR3 is 15 amino acids long. CDR3: CASRWDRLPSYEQYF. CDR3 bases: TGCGCCAGCAGATGGGACAGGTTACCTTCCTACGAGCAGTACTTC.

The chain links TRBV9 to TRBJ1-1; D ambiguous. Per germline, CDR1 SGDLS and CDR2 YYNGEE. The CDR3 runs 13 residues. With 1 base removed from V and 8 bases from J, the gap between germline ends came to 12 bases. CDR3 amino acids: CASSVSQLGEAFF. For the CDR3, the DNA is TGTGCCAGCAGCGTATCTCAACTCGGGGAAGCTTTCTTT.

This clonotype occurred many times. Here the CDR3 reads CASSLEGGHTEAFF. Written as DNA, the CDR3 is TGTGCCAGCAGCTTAGAGGGGGGGCACACTGAAGCTTTCTTT. The chain links TRBV7-3 to TRBJ1-1; the D gene is possibly TRBD1 (6 bases). V dropped 2 bases and J dropped 3 bases, with 10 bases sitting between them. Germline V gene data show CDR1 as SGHTA and CDR2 as FQGTGA. The CDR3 totals 14 residues.

The CDR3 DNA sequence: TGTGCCAGCAGTTTAGCCCTGTGGGACACTTCCCAAGAGACCCAGTACTTC. It encodes CASSLALWDTSQETQYF. The V gene is TRBV12-3 or TRBV12-4, the J gene TRBJ2-5; D is possibly TRBD1 (6 bases). V dropped 0 bases and J dropped 1 base, with 15 bases sitting between them. The CDR3 has 17 amino acids.

In its sample, this clonotype was seen a few times. The chain uses TRBV7-8 and TRBJ2-7; the match to TRBD2 covers 8 bases. The germline V gene encodes CDR1 SGHVS and CDR2 FQNEAQ. This CDR3 region has 15 residues. The trim removed 5 bases at V and 4 bases at J, leaving 10 bases unmatched. CDR3: CASSPRGAGDYEQYF. CDR3 coding DNA: TGTGCCAGCAGCCCGCGTGGAGCGGGAGATTACGAGCAGTACTTC. Together with reference TRBV7-8 and TRBJ2-7, the CDR3 gives the full variable domain: GAGVSQSPRYKVAKRGQDVALRCDPISGHVSLFWYQQALGQGPEFLTYFQNEAQLDKSGLPSDRFFAERPEGSVSTLKIQRTQQEDSAVYLCASSPRGAGDYEQYFGPGTRLTVT.

This clonotype has a handful of counts. The chain carries TRBV12-3 or TRBV12-4 and TRBJ2-7; D perhaps matches TRBD1 (6 bases). The CDR3 spans 13 residues. Trimming cost V 3 bases and J 2 bases, with 8 bases left between them. The CDR3: CASSFGQPYEQYF. CDR3 nucleotides: TGTGCCAGCAGTTTCGGACAGCCCTACGAGCAGTACTTC.

The J gene is TRBJ2-1, the V gene TRBV12-3 or TRBV12-4, with D possibly being TRBD2 (6 bases). The CDR3 runs to 11 residues. Trimming removed 11 bases at V and 8 bases at J, with 13 bases between. Written as DNA, the CDR3 is TGTGCCTCAGGGAGGTTCGATGAGCAGTTCTTC. Translation gives CASGRFDEQFF.

The J gene is TRBJ2-5, the V gene TRBV11-2; D is possibly TRBD1 (6 bases). The CDR3 has 17 amino acids. V lost 1 base, J lost 4 bases, and 19 bases lay in between. Germline lookup yields CDR1 SGHAT and CDR2 FQNNGV. CDR3 residues: CASSLGRTGIVGETQYF. In DNA form, the CDR3 reads TGTGCCAGCAGCTTAGGTCGCACAGGGATAGTAGGAGAGACCCAGTACTTC.

This clonotype was counted a few times. The rearrangement uses TRBV6-1 and TRBJ2-1; 9 bases agree with TRBD1. The germline V gene encodes CDR1 MNHNS and CDR2 SASEGT. The CDR3 has 15 amino acids. Trimming cost V 7 bases and J 5 bases; bases outside gene matches: 9. The CDR3 nucleotides are TGTGCCAGCATTCGGACAGGGGCCGGCGACAATGAGCAGTTCTTC. It yields the protein CASIRTGAGDNEQFF.

Details on this clonotype: A read error may explain this, as a much larger clone is one base away. This chain links TRBV2 with TRBJ2-7; no clear D. The CDR3 covers 10 residues. Germline CDR1 reads SNHLY; CDR2 reads FYNNEI. V was trimmed by 6 bases and J by 2 bases, leaving 2 bases between them. The CDR3 DNA is TGTGCCAGCAGCGCCTACGAGCAGTACGTC. As protein: CASSAYEQYV.

This clonotype was observed many times. The chain recombines TRBV7-9 with TRBJ2-1; no clear D gene. This CDR3 is built from 13 residues. Trimming cost V 2 bases and J 8 bases, with 10 bases left between them. Germline V lookup: CDR1 SEHNR, CDR2 FQNEAQ (reference sequence). CDR3 region: CASSLRRKDEQFF. The CDR3 DNA is TGTGCCAGCAGCTTAAGGCGTAAGGATGAGCAGTTCTTC.

This chain uses TRBV5-1 with TRBJ2-2; tentative D call: TRBD2 (6 bases). V shed 0 bases and J shed 3 bases, with 12 bases lying between them. The CDR3 is made up of 16 amino acids. CDR1 and CDR2 (germline): SGHRS, YFSETQ. This CDR3 reads CASSLGRDAHTGELFF. The DNA of the CDR3 is TGCGCCAGCAGCTTGGGGCGGGATGCCCACACCGGGGAGCTGTTTTTT.